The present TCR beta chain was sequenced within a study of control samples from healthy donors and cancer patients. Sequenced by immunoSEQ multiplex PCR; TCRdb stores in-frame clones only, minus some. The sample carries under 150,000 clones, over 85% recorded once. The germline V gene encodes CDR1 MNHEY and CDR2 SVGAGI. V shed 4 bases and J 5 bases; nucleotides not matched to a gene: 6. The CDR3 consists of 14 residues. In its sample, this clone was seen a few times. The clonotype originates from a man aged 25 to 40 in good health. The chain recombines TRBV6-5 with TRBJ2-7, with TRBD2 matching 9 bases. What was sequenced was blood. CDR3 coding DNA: TGTGCCAGCAGTTCTAGCGGGATCAGCAACGAGCAGTACTTC. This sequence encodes CASSSSGISNEQYF.